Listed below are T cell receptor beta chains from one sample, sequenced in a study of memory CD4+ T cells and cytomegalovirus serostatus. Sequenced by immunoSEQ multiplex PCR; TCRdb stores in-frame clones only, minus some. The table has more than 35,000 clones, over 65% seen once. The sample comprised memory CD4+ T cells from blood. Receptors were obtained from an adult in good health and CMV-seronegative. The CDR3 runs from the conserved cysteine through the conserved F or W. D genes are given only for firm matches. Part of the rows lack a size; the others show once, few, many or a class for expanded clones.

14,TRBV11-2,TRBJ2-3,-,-,TGTGCCAGCAGCTTGAACACCCACTCAGATACGCAGTATTTT,CASSLNTHSDTQYF
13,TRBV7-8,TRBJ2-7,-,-,TGTGCCAGCAGCCAGAGGGGCGTGGACGAGCAGTACTTC,CASSQRGVDEQYF
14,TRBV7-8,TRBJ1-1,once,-,TGTGCCAGCAGCTTAACAGAAGGGAACACTGAAGCTTTCTTT,CASSLTEGNTEAFF
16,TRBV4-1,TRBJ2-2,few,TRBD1,TGCGCCAGCAGCCAGGGTACAGGGGGCGACACCGGGGAGCTGTTTTTT,CASSQGTGGDTGELFF
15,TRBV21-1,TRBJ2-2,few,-,TGTGCCAGCAGCCAAGGACAGGGGGACACCGGGGAGCTGTTTTTT,CASSQGQGDTGELFF
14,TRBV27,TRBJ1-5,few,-,TGTGCCAGCAGGACAGGCTCGACATATCAGCCCCAGCATTTT,CASRTGSTYQPQHF
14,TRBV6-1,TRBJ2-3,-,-,TGTGCCAGCAGTGTCCAAGGGGGCACAGATACGCAGTATTTT,CASSVQGGTDTQYF
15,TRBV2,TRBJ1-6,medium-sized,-,TGTGCCAGCAGTGAAGTCGCGAGGATTAATTCACCCCTCCACTTT,CASSEVARINSPLHF
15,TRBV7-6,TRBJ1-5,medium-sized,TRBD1,TGTGCCAGCAGCTTTAGACAGGGTCGGGGTCAGCCCCAGCATTTT,CASSFRQGRGQPQHF
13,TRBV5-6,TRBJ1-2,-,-,TGTGCCAGCAGCTTGAGTCGGGACTATGGCTACACCTTC,CASSLSRDYGYTF
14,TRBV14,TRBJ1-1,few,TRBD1,TGTGCCAGCAGCCCAAGACAGGGGAACACTGAAGCTTTCTTT,CASSPRQGNTEAFF
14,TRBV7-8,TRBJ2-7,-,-,TGTGCCAGCAGCCACCCTCCGCAGGACCAGGAGCAGTACTTC,CASSHPPQDQEQYF
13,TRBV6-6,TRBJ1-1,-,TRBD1,TGTGCCAGCACCGACAGGGATGTAACTGAAGCTTTCTTT,CASTDRDVTEAFF
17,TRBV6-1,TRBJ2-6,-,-,TGTGCCAGCAGTGAAGTAAACGGTTACTCTGGGGCCAACGTCCTGACTTTC,CASSEVNGYSGANVLTF
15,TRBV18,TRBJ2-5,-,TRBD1,TGTGCCAGCTCGATCAATGGACAGGCGGGAGAGACCCAGTACTTC,CASSINGQAGETQYF
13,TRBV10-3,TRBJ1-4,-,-,TGTGCCATCAGTGTTACAACTAATGAAAAACTGTTTTTT,CAISVTTNEKLFF
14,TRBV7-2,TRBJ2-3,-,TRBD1,TGTGCCAGCAGCTACCGGACAGGCAGCGATACGCAGTATTTT,CASSYRTGSDTQYF
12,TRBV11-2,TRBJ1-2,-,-,TGTGCCAGCGGAAATATAGTAGGAGGCTACACCTTC,CASGNIVGGYTF
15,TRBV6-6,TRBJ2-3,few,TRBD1,TGTGCCAGCAGTTACTTCGGGACAGGGACAGATACGCAGTATTTT,CASSYFGTGTDTQYF
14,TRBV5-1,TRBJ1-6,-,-,TGCGCCAGCAGCTCGACAGACTCTAATTCACCCCTCCACTTT,CASSSTDSNSPLHF
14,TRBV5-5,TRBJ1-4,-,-,TGTGCCAGCAGCTTACCGGGTTTAAATGAAAAACTGTTTTTT,CASSLPGLNEKLFF
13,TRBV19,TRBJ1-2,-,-,TGTGCCACCACTAGGGGGATAAACTATGGCTACACCTTC,CATTRGINYGYTF
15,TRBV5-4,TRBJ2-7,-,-,TGTGCCAGCAGCTTGGGGGGGGCAGGCGGCTACGAGCAGTACTTC,CASSLGGAGGYEQYF
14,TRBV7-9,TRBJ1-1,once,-,TGTGCCAGCAGGGGGACGACCGAAGGCACTGAAGCTTTCTTT,CASRGTTEGTEAFF
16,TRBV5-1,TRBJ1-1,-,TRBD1,TGCGCCAGCAGCTCACAGGGGGCCCACTCGAACACTGAAGCTTTCTTT,CASSSQGAHSNTEAFF
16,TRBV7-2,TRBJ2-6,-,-,TGTGCCAGCAGCCCCCAACTGCTATCTGGGGCCAACGTCCTGACTTTC,CASSPQLLSGANVLTF
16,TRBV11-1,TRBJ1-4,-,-,TGTGCCAGCAGCGACGGGCGAAGCAGGACTAATGAAAAACTGTTTTTT,CASSDGRSRTNEKLFF
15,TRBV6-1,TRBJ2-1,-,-,TGTGCCAGCAGTGAGGGCGTGAGCTCCTACAATGAGCAGTTCTTC,CASSEGVSSYNEQFF
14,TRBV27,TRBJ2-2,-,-,TGTGCCAGCACCTCCTTCGGAACCTCCGGGGAGCTGTTTTTT,CASTSFGTSGELFF
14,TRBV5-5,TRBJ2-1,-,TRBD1,TGTGCCAGCAGATTTAGGACAGGGAACAATGAGCAGTTCTTC,CASRFRTGNNEQFF
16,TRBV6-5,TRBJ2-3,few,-,TGTGCCAGCAGTTTTGGACAGTCTACTAGCACAGATACGCAGTATTTT,CASSFGQSTSTDTQYF
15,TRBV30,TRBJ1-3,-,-,TGTGCCTGGAGTGTAACGACAGTGAGGGGAAACACCATATATTTT,CAWSVTTVRGNTIYF
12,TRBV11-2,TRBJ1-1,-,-,TGTGCCAGCAGCTTAGTACAGGGTGAAGCTTTCTTT,CASSLVQGEAFF
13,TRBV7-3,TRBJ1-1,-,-,TGTGCCAGCAGCTTAAACAGGAACACTGAAGCTTTCTTT,CASSLNRNTEAFF
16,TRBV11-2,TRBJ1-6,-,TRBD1,TGTGCCAGCAGCTTTGTCAACAGGGGAGGGCATTCACCCCTCCACTTT,CASSFVNRGGHSPLHF
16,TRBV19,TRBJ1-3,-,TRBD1,TGTGCCAGTAGTCCTGGGACAGTCGGCAGCGGAAACACCATATATTTT,CASSPGTVGSGNTIYF
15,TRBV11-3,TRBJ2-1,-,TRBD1,TGTGCCAGCAGCTCGGGGGGACAGGGATTCGATGAGCAGTTCTTC,CASSSGGQGFDEQFF
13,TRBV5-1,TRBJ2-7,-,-,TGCGCCAGCAGCTTGGGACCCGCCTACGAGCAGTACTTC,CASSLGPAYEQYF
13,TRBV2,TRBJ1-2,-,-,TGTGCCAGCAGTGTAGGGCAAGCTTATGGCTACACCTTC,CASSVGQAYGYTF
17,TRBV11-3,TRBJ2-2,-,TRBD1,TGTGCCAGCAGCTTCGGGACAGGGGGAGCGAACACCGGGGAGCTGTTTTTT,CASSFGTGGANTGELFF
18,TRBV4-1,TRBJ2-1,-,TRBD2,TGCGCCAGCAGCCAAGTGGATCTGGGACTAGCGGGGGGCAATGAGCAGTTCTTC,CASSQVDLGLAGGNEQFF
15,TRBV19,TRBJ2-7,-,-,TGTGCCAGTAGTACCCGCAAGTTACCCGAGTACGAGCAGTACTTC,CASSTRKLPEYEQYF
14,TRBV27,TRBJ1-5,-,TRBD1,TGTGCCAGCAGTACAGGACAGGCGGCAGGGTCCCAGCATTTT,CASSTGQAAGSQHF
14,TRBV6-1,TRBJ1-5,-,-,TGTGCCAGCACCCTTCCTCCCAAAGGTCAGCCCCAGCATTTT,CASTLPPKGQPQHF
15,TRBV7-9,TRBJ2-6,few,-,TGTGCCAGCAGCAAGGATGGTTCTGGGGCCAACGTCCTGACTTTC,CASSKDGSGANVLTF
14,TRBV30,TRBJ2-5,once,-,TGTGCCTGGAGTGACGGAGGGGCCCAAGAGACCCAGTACTTC,CAWSDGGAQETQYF
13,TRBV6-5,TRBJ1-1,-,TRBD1,TGTGCCAGCGGACAGGAACCGAACACTGAAGCTTTCTTT,CASGQEPNTEAFF
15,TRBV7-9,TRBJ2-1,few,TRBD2,TGTGCCAGCAGCTTCTACCGGGGGGGCCAGGATGAGCAGTTCTTC,CASSFYRGGQDEQFF
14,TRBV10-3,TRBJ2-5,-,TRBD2,TGTGCCATCAGTGTTAGGGAGGGACGCGAGACCCAGTACTTC,CAISVREGRETQYF
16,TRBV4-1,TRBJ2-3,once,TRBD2,TGCGCCAGCAGCCAAGTAGTACTAGCGGGGGCAGATACGCAGTATTTT,CASSQVVLAGADTQYF
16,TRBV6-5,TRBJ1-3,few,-,TGTGCCAGCAGTTACTCGGACGGAAACTCTGGAAACACCATATATTTT,CASSYSDGNSGNTIYF
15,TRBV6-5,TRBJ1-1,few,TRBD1,TGTGCCAGCAGTTCTTCCGGGACAGGGTACACTGAAGCTTTCTTT,CASSSSGTGYTEAFF
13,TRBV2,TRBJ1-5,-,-,TGTGCCAGCACGGCAGTTAGCAATCAGCCCCAGCATTTT,CASTAVSNQPQHF
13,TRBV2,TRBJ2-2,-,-,TGTGCCAGCAGATACGAGGGACCCGGGGAGCTGTTTTTT,CASRYEGPGELFF
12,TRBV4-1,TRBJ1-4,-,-,TGCGCCAGCAGCCCCGGGGGTGAAAAACTGTTTTTT,CASSPGGEKLFF